This T cell receptor (beta chain) was recovered during a study of shared clonotypes between healthy human individuals. Background on the study: The plates for each donor numbered three CD4 naive, three CD4 memory, two CD8 naive and one CD8 memory. Study outcomes and limitations: Larger richness was generally estimated for naive than memory subsets. Sequencing of the sorted subsets was shown by rarefaction to be incomplete despite large depth.

An assay was performed, and its level was deep. Produced via immunoSEQ multiplex PCR; TCRdb's table is partial and in-frame only. Here the sample spans some 2.1 million clones, less than 95% being singletons. CD45RO-negative CD8 cells positively selected for CCR7 made up the naive population, which excluded terminally differentiated effector memory CD45RA+ cells. To note about this clone: Its antigen remains unknown.

Sample: naive CD8+ T cells sorted from blood. The source of this sequence is a man aged 18 to 35 in good health.

DNA of the CDR3: TGCGCCAGCAGCCAAGATAGGCAGCTTGAAGCTTTCTTT. Protein product: CASSQDRQLEAFF. The rearrangement links TRBV4-3 to TRBJ1-1; no clear D gene. V was cut by 0 bases and J by 7 bases, with 9 bases left in between. The germline V gene encodes CDR1 LGHNA and CDR2 YSLEER. The CDR3 runs to 13 residues.